This T cell receptor beta chain was documented in a study of blood T cell repertoires in COVID-19. Study-wide background: T cells, B-cell-depleted T cells, or PBMCs supplied cDNA or gDNA.

TCRdb keeps only in-frame clones here, not all; method: immunoSEQ multiplex PCR. The repertoire holds under 95,000 clones, with around four fifths as singletons. The CDR3 contains 14 residues. CDR1 is SGHRS and CDR2 is YFSETQ in the germline V gene. The germline V and J ends were trimmed by 0 bases and 2 bases, with 8 bases remaining between them. Details on this clone: The same CDR3 arises from other DNA sequences in this sample as well.

The sequenced sample consisted of peripheral blood. The sequence was obtained from a human donor in a cohort sampled during active COVID-19. The chain carries TRBV5-1 and TRBJ2-5, with TRBD2 as a possible D gene (6 bases). CDR3 region: CASSLGGVQETQYF. As DNA, the CDR3 is TGCGCCAGCAGCTTGGGCGGGGTACAAGAGACCCAGTACTTC.